This T cell receptor (beta chain) was documented in a study of shared clonotypes between healthy human individuals. Produced via immunoSEQ multiplex PCR; TCRdb's table is partial and in-frame only. The sample shows over 2 million clones, roughly 96% of them seen only once. As concerns this clone: The same CDR3 is also encoded by other DNA sequences in this sample.

V shed 3 bases, J shed 0 bases, and the junction held 3 bases outside the gene matches. CDR3 length equals 15 residues. CDR1 is SGHTA, CDR2 FQGNSA, per germline. The TCR comes from a man aged 18 to 29 in good health. The chain uses TRBV7-2 and TRBJ2-3, with TRBD2 identical over 7 bases. What was sequenced was naive CD4+ T cells sorted from blood. Subset denoted: CD45RA+ positively selected. The CDR3 region is CASSFGGRSTDTQYF. The DNA for the CDR3 is TGTGCCAGCAGCTTTGGCGGGAGAAGCACAGATACGCAGTATTTT.